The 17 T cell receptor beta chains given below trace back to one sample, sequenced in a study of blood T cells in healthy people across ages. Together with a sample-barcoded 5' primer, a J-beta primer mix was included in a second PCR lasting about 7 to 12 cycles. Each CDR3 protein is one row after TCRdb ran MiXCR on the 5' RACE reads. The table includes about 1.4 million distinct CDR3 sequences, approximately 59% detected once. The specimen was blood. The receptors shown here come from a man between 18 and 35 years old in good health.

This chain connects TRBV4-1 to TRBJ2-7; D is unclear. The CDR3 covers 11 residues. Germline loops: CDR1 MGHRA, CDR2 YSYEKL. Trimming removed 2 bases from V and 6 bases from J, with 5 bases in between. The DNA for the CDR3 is TGCGCCAGCAGCCAACTGAGCGAGCAGTACTTC. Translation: CASSQLSEQYF.

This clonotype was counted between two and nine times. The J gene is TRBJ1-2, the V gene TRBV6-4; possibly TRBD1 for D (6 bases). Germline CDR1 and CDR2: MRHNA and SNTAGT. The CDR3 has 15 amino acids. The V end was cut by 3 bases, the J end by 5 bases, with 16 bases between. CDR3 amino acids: CASSEDRLYLYGYTF. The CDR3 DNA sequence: TGTGCCAGCAGTGAGGACAGACTTTACCTGTATGGCTACACCTTC.

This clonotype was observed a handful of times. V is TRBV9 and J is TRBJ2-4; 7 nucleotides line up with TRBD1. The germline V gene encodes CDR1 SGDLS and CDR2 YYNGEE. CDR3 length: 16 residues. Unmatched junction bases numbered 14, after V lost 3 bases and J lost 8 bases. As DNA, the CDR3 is TGTGCCAGCAGCGCTCATCATACAGGGGTTCTTGACATTCAGTACTTC. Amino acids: CASSAHHTGVLDIQYF.

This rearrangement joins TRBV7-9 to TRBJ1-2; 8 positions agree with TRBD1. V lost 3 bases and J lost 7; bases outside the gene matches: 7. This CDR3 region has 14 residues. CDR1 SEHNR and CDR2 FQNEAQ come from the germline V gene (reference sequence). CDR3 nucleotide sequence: TGTGCCAGCAGCTTCTTTCCAGGGGGCTGTGGCTACACCTTC. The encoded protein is CASSFFPGGCGYTF.

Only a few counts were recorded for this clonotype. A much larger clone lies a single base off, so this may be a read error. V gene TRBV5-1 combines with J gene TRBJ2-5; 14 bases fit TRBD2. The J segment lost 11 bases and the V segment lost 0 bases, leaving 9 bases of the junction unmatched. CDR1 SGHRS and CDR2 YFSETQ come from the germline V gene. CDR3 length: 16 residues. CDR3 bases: TGCGCCAGCAGCTTGGGACTAGCGGGAGGGCACCTTGAGCAGTACTTC. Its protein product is CASSLGLAGGHLEQYF.

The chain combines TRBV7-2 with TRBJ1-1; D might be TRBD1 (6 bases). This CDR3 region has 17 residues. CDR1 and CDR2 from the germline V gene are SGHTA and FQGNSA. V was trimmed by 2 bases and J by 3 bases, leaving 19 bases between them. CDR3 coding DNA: TGTGCCAGCAGCTTAAGGGATACAGGGTGGGGGCACACTGAAGCTTTCTTT. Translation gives CASSLRDTGWGHTEAFF. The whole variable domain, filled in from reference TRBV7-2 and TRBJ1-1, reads GAGVSQSPSNKVTEKGKDVELRCDPISGHTALYWYRQSLGQGLEFLIYFQGNSAPDKSGLPSDRFSAERTGGSVSTLTIQRTQQEDSAVYLCASSLRDTGWGHTEAFFGQGTRLTVV.

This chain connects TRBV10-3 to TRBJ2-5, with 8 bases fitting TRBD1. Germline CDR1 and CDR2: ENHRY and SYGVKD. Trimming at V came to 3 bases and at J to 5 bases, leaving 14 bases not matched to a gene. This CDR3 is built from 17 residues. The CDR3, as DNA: TGTGCCATCAGTGATCCCCTGGACAGGGTCTTCGGGGAGACCCAGTACTTC. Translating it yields CAISDPLDRVFGETQYF.

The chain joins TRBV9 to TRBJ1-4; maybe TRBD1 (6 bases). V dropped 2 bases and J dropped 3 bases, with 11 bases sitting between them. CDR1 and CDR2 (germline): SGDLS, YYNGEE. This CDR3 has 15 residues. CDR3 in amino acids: CASSVGTPPNEKLFF. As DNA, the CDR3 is TGTGCCAGCAGCGTGGGGACACCTCCTAATGAAAAACTGTTTTTT.

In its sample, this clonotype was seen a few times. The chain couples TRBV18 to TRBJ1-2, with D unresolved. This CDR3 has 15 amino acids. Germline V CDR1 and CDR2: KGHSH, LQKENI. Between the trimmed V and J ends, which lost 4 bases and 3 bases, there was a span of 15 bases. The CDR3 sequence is CASSLDGGEYYGYTF. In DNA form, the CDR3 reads TGTGCCAGCTCACTAGACGGAGGAGAATACTATGGCTACACCTTC. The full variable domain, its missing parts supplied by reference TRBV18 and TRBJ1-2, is NAGVMQNPRHLVRRRGQEARLRCSPMKGHSHVYWYRQLPEEGLKFMVYLQKENIIDESGMPKERFSAEFPKEGPSILRIQQVVRGDSAAYFCASSLDGGEYYGYTFGSGTRLTVV.

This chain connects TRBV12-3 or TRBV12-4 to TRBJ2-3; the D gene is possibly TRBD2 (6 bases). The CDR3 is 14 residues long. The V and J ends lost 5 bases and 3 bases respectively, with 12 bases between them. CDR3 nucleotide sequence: TGTGCCAGCAGTCACCCGGGGAGGACAGATACGCAGTATTTT. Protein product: CASSHPGRTDTQYF.

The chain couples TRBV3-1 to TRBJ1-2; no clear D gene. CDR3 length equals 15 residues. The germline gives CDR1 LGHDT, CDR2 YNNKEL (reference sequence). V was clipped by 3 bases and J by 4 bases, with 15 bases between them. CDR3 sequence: CASSQGRQILYGYTF. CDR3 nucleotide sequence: TGTGCCAGCAGCCAGGGGAGGCAGATTCTCTATGGCTACACCTTC.

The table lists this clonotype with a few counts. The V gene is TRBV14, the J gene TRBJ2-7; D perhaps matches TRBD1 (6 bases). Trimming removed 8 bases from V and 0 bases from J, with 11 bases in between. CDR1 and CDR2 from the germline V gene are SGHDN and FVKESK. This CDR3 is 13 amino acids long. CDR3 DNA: TGTGCCAGCCGAGGACAGTCCTCCTACGAGCAGTACTTC. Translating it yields CASRGQSSYEQYF. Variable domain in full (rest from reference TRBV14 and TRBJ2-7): EAGVTQFPSHSVIEKGQTVTLRCDPISGHDNLYWYRRVMGKEIKFLLHFVKESKQDESGMPNNRFLAERTGGTYSTLKVQPAELEDSGVYFCASRGQSSYEQYFGPGTRLTVT.

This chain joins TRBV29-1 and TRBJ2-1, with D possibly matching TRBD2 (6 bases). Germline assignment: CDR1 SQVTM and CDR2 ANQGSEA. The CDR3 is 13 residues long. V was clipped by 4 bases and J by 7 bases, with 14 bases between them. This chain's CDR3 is CSVVLRAGNEQFF. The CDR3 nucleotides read TGCAGCGTTGTGTTGCGGGCGGGGAATGAGCAGTTCTTC.

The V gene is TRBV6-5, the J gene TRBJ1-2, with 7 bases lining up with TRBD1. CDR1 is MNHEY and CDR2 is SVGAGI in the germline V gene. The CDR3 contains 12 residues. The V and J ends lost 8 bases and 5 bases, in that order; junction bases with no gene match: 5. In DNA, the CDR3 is TGTGCCAGCTGCTTACAGGGGTATGGCTACACCTTC. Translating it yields CASCLQGYGYTF.

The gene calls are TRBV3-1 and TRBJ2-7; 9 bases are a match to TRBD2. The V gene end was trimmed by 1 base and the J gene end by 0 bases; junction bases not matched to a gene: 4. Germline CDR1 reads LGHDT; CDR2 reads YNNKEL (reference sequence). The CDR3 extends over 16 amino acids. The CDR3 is CASSQVFSGSSYEQYF. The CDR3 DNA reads TGTGCCAGCAGCCAAGTCTTTAGCGGGAGCTCCTACGAGCAGTACTTC.

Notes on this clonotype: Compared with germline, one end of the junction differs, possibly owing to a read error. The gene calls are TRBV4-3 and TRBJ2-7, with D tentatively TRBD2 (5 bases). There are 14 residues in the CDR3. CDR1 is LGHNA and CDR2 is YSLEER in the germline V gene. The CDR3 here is CASSQGRGRYEQYF. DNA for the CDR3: TGCGCCAGTAGCCAAGGACGGGGTCGGTACGAGCAGTACTTC.

Written as DNA, the CDR3 is TGCGCCAGCAGCCAAGAGCCCACAGGGGGCGTTAATGAAAAACTGTTTTTT. This encodes CASSQEPTGGVNEKLFF. This sequence joins TRBV4-3 and TRBJ1-4; 9 bases line up with TRBD1. The ends lost 0 bases at V and 4 bases at J; junction bases unmatched: 6. CDR1 LGHNA and CDR2 YSLEER come from the germline V gene. This CDR3 region has 17 residues.